A single sample is the source of the 21 T cell receptor beta chains below, sequenced in a study of shared clonotypes between healthy human individuals. Clones were read by immunoSEQ multiplex PCR, and TCRdb kept only the in-frame ones, dropping some. The sample contains some 700,000 clones, 90% of which appear only once. Sequenced: memory CD8+ T cells from PBMCs. Documented subset: CD45RO+ cells pooled with CCR7-negative TemRA cells. The receptors were gathered from a man aged 18 to 30 in good health. Some clones in this sample may be carry-over from other donors' samples.

The rearrangement joins TRBV13 to TRBJ2-1; D not certain. The CDR3 extends over 15 amino acids. Germline V CDR1 and CDR2: PRHDT, FYEKMQ (reference sequence). Trimming removed 2 bases at V and 0 bases at J, with 8 bases between. The chain's CDR3 is CASSLTPSSYNEQFF. The CDR3 coding sequence is TGTGCCAGCAGCTTAACGCCGAGCTCCTACAATGAGCAGTTCTTC.

The chain employs TRBV15 and TRBJ1-4; D gene unclear. The germline V and J ends were trimmed by 4 bases and 7 bases, with 7 bases remaining between them. Germline assignment: CDR1 LNHNV and CDR2 YYDKDF (reference sequence). CDR3 length: 12 residues. CDR3: CATSTGGEKLFF. The CDR3 DNA sequence: TGTGCCACCAGCACCGGCGGTGAAAAACTGTTTTTT.

The chain links TRBV7-9 to TRBJ1-5; 7 positions match TRBD1. Germline V gene sequence: CDR1 SEHNR, CDR2 FQNEAQ (reference sequence). The CDR3 spans 13 residues. Trimming removed 1 base from V and 9 bases from J; junction bases left unmatched: 3. CDR3 amino acids: CASSLDRGRPQHF. CDR3 bases: TGTGCCAGCAGCTTAGACAGGGGAAGGCCCCAGCATTTT.

The chain couples TRBV13 to TRBJ2-1; tentatively, D is TRBD2 (5 bases). The CDR3 consists of 13 residues. Germline V gene sequence: CDR1 PRHDT, CDR2 FYEKMQ (reference sequence). V was clipped by 2 bases and J by 8 bases, with 10 bases between them. The CDR3 DNA reads as TGTGCCAGCAGCTTATCAAGGCGGGATGAGCAGTTCTTC. Protein sequence: CASSLSRRDEQFF.

V usage is TRBV29-1 and J usage is TRBJ1-1, with D uncertain. CDR3 length equals 11 residues. V was pared by 4 bases and J by 1 base, with 4 bases between. The germline V gene encodes CDR1 SQVTM and CDR2 ANQGSEA. The CDR3 loop reads CSVGQNTEAFF. The CDR3 DNA reads TGCAGCGTTGGACAGAACACTGAAGCTTTCTTT. Full variable domain (missing parts from reference TRBV29-1 and TRBJ1-1): SAVISQKPSRDICQRGTSLTIQCQVDSQVTMMFWYRQQPGQSLTLIATANQGSEATYESGFVIDKFPISRPNLTFSTLTVSNMSPEDSSIYLCSVGQNTEAFFGQGTRLTVV.

V gene TRBV29-1 combines with J gene TRBJ2-7; perhaps D is TRBD1 or TRBD2 (5 bases each). V was cut by 7 bases and J by 0 bases, with 13 bases left in between. The CDR3 is made up of 13 amino acids. The germline V gene has CDR1 SQVTM and CDR2 ANQGSEA. Here the CDR3 DNA reads TGCAGCGCCTGGGACCCCCTCTCCTACGAGCAGTACTTC. It is translated as CSAWDPLSYEQYF.

This clone has only a few counts. The chain is built from TRBV4-2 and TRBJ2-2; D is perhaps TRBD1 (5 bases). The CDR3 is made up of 16 amino acids. V was trimmed by 4 bases and J by 8 bases, leaving 20 bases between them. Germline CDR1 reads LGHNA; CDR2 reads YNFKEQ. The CDR3 nucleotides read TGTGCCAGCAGCCCCTCAGACAGCCGTAGTCCGGGGGAGCTGTTTTTT. Translation: CASSPSDSRSPGELFF.

Only one count was recorded for this clone. The chain uses TRBV6-1 and TRBJ2-7; weak D call: TRBD2 (7 bases). This CDR3 region has 15 residues. V lost 3 bases to trimming and J lost 2 bases, with 14 bases between them. Germline V gene lookup returns CDR1 MNHNS and CDR2 SASEGT. CDR3 residues: CASSDWGGIAYEQYF. DNA for the CDR3: TGTGCCAGCAGTGATTGGGGGGGCATAGCCTACGAGCAGTACTTC.

V and J are TRBV27 and TRBJ1-6; tentative D call: TRBD1 (6 bases). CDR1 and CDR2 from the germline V gene are MNHEY and SMNVEV (reference sequence). V was pared by 2 bases and J by 8 bases, with 13 bases between. CDR3 length equals 15 residues. In nucleotides, the CDR3 is TGTGCCAGCAGTTTAAAGACAGGATGGGATTCACCCCTCCACTTT. Protein sequence: CASSLKTGWDSPLHF.

This rearrangement joins TRBV25-1 to TRBJ2-1, with D perhaps being TRBD1 or TRBD2 (6 bases each). Germline lookup yields CDR1 MGHDK and CDR2 SYGVNS. This CDR3 has 17 residues. V shed 4 bases and J shed 5 bases, with 21 bases lying between them. The CDR3 nucleotides are TGTGCCAGCAGTGCCAAGGAGGGGGGCGCAACCGACAATGAGCAGTTCTTC. Translating gives CASSAKEGGATDNEQFF. Full variable domain (missing parts from reference TRBV25-1 and TRBJ2-1): EADIYQTPRYLVIGTGKKITLECSQTMGHDKMYWYQQDPGMELHLIHYSYGVNSTEKGDLSSESTVSRIRTEHFPLTLESARPSHTSQYLCASSAKEGGATDNEQFFGPGTRLTVL.

This clone was seen only a few times. CDR3 DNA sequence: TGCGCCAGCAGCTTGTGGGGGAGGACTGAAGCTTTCTTT. Translated, it gives CASSLWGRTEAFF. The chain couples TRBV5-1 to TRBJ1-1; maybe TRBD1 (5 bases). This CDR3 is 13 amino acids long. Germline CDR1 SGHRS, CDR2 YFSETQ. V lost 1 base, J lost 5 bases, and 9 bases lay in between.

This chain connects TRBV25-1 to TRBJ1-2; no reliable D call. Germline V CDR1 and CDR2: MGHDK, SYGVNS. CDR3 length: 11 residues. The V and J ends lost 1 base and 8 bases respectively, with 5 bases between them. CDR3 amino acids: CASSESRGYTF. The CDR3 DNA reads as TGTGCCAGCAGTGAATCGCGGGGCTACACCTTC.

The chain combines TRBV10-1 with TRBJ2-7, with TRBD1 matching over 8 bases. CDR1 is WNHNN and CDR2 is SYGVQD in the germline V gene (reference sequence). The CDR3 spans 12 residues. After removal of 8 bases from V and 7 bases from J, the junction contained 7 bases not matched to a gene. The CDR3 here is CASAQGAGEQYF. The CDR3 DNA reads as TGCGCCAGCGCTCAGGGGGCAGGGGAGCAGTACTTC.

This clone was observed a single time. This chain links TRBV9 with TRBJ1-2; D is possibly TRBD1 (6 bases). Germline-derived CDR1 and CDR2 are SGDLS and YYNGEE. Trimming cost V 3 bases and J 0 bases, with 15 bases left between them. CDR3 length: 16 residues. The CDR3 sequence is CASSDPPTGTNYGYTF. The CDR3 bases are TGTGCCAGCAGCGACCCCCCCACAGGGACTAACTATGGCTACACCTTC.

J is TRBJ2-7 and V is TRBV5-6, with D possibly matching TRBD2 (5 bases). V was clipped by 0 bases and J by 6 bases, with 7 bases between them. The CDR3 runs to 12 residues. Germline lookup yields CDR1 SGHDT and CDR2 YYEEEE. CDR3 protein: CASSLGGAEQYF. The CDR3 bases are TGTGCCAGCAGCTTGGGGGGAGCCGAGCAGTACTTC. Filled out from reference TRBV5-6 and TRBJ2-7, the complete variable domain reads DAGVTQSPTHLIKTRGQQVTLRCSPKSGHDTVSWYQQALGQGPQFIFQYYEEEERQRGNFPDRFSGHQFPNYSSELNVNALLLGDSALYLCASSLGGAEQYFGPGTRLTVT.

The chain employs TRBV5-5 and TRBJ2-2; tentatively, D is TRBD2 (5 bases). Trimming stripped 0 bases from V and 7 bases from J, with 16 bases between. Germline V gene lookup returns CDR1 SGHKS and CDR2 YYEKEE (reference sequence). This CDR3 has 16 amino acids. The CDR3 DNA sequence: TGTGCCAGCAGCTTGGAGGGTGGCGGAGGTTTCGGGGAGCTGTTTTTT. The encoded protein is CASSLEGGGGFGELFF.

The chain combines TRBV6-1 with TRBJ2-7; 7 bases align to TRBD1. Trimming cost V 5 bases and J 0 bases; bases outside gene matches: 7. The CDR3 length is 15 residues. Germline CDR1 is MNHNS and CDR2 is SASEGT. This chain's CDR3 is CASSPTTGTSYEQYF. The CDR3 DNA is TGTGCCAGCAGTCCGACGACAGGGACCTCCTACGAGCAGTACTTC.

The chain couples TRBV27 to TRBJ2-7; 11 bases are a match to TRBD1. Germline V gene sequence: CDR1 MNHEY, CDR2 SMNVEV (reference sequence). The junction had 10 bases not matched to a gene; V was cut back by 3 bases and J by 3 bases. CDR3 length: 17 amino acids. The CDR3 bases are TGTGCCAGCAGTTTCGCTCCCGGGACAGGGGGTGTCTACGAGCAGTACTTC. Its protein product is CASSFAPGTGGVYEQYF.

V usage is TRBV9 and J usage is TRBJ2-1, with D perhaps being TRBD1 or TRBD2 (6 bases each). Germline V lookup: CDR1 SGDLS, CDR2 YYNGEE. Trimming pared 4 bases from V and 7 bases from J, leaving 15 bases between. The length of the CDR3 is 14 residues. The CDR3 here is CASSLSVGGNEQFF. The CDR3 nucleotides are TGTGCCAGCAGCCTCTCCGTAGGGGGGAATGAGCAGTTCTTC.

CDR3 coding DNA: TGTGCCAGCAGTCCACGAGACAGGGGCGCAGATACGCAGTATTTT. It encodes CASSPRDRGADTQYF. The chain links TRBV2 to TRBJ2-3, with 8 bases that match TRBD1. The CDR3 totals 15 residues. Trimming removed 5 bases from V and 4 bases from J; junction bases left unmatched: 8. Germline-derived CDR1 and CDR2 are SNHLY and FYNNEI.

The CDR3 protein is CASSLAGKDEQYF. CDR3 DNA sequence: TGCGCCAGCAGCTTGGCCGGGAAGGACGAGCAGTACTTC. This chain links TRBV5-1 with TRBJ2-7, with TRBD2 as a possible D gene (5 bases). Deletions cut 0 bases from V and 5 bases from J, with 9 bases between. Germline loops: CDR1 SGHRS, CDR2 YFSETQ. This CDR3 has 13 residues.